The 2 T cell receptor beta chains given below trace back to one sample, sequenced in a study of T-cell reconstitution after alpha-beta-depleted transplantation in children. Library preparation (for TCRbeta) was performed with unique molecular identifiers. TCRdb reanalysed the PCR reads using MiXCR and keeps one entry per CDR3 protein. The sample consists of some 450,000 distinct CDR3 sequences, over 40% of them appearing once. The material was PBMCs, obtained before TCRalphabeta/CD19-depleted stem cell transplant. The receptor source for this set is a girl aged 2 to 10 with aplastic anemia, due to receive a stem cell transplant.

The rearrangement joins TRBV18 to TRBJ2-7, with D hard to call. Trimming left V 6 bases short and J 2 bases short, with 20 bases between. There are 16 residues in the CDR3. Per the germline V gene, CDR1 is KGHSH and CDR2 is LQKENI. As DNA, the CDR3 is TGTGCCAGCTCTCTCTCTTCCGAACTGGTTACCTACGAGCAGTACTTC. Its protein is CASSLSSELVTYEQYF.

This clonotype came up once. The J gene is TRBJ2-3, the V gene TRBV7-9; no firm D call. The germline V and J ends were trimmed by 8 bases and 5 bases, with 8 bases remaining between them. Germline CDR1 is SEHNR and CDR2 is FQNEAQ (reference sequence). The CDR3 has 11 amino acids. CDR3 DNA sequence: TGTGCCAGCCAAGAGGAAGATACGCAGTATTTT. It yields the protein CASQEEDTQYF.